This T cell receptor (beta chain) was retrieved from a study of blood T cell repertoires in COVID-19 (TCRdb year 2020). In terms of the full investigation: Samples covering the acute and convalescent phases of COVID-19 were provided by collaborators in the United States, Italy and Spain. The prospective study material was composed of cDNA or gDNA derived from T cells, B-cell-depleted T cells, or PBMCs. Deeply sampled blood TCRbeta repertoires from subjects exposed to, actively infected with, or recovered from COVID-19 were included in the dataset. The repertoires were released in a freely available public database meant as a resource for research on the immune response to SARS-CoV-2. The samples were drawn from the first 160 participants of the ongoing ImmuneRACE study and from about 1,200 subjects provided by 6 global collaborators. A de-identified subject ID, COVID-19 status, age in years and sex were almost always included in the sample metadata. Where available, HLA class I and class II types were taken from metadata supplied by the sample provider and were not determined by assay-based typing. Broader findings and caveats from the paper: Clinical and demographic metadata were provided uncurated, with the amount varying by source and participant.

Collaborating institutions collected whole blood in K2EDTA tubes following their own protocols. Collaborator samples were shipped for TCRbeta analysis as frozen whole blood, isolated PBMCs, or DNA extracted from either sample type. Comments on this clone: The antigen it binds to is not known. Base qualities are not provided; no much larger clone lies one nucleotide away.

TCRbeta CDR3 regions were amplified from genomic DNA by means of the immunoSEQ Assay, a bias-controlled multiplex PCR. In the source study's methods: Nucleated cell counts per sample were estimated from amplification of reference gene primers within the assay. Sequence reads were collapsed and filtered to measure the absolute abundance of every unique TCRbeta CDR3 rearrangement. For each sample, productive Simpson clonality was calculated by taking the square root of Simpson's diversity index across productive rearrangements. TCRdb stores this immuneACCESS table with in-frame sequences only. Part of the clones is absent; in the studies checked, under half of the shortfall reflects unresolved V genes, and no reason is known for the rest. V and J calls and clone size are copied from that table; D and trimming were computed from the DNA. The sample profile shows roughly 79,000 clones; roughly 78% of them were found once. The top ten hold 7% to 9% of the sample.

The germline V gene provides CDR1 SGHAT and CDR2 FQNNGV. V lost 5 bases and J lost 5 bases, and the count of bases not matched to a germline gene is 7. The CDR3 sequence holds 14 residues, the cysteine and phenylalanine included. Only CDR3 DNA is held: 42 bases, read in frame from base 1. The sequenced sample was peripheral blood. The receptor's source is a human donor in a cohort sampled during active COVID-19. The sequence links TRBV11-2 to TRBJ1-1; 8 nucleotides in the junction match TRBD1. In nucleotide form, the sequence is TGTGCCAGCAGCGTTCAGGGGGCTATAACTGAAGCTTTCTTT. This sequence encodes CASSVQGAITEAFF.